The 9 T cell receptor beta chains given below trace back to one sample, sequenced in a study of T-cell reconstitution after alpha-beta-depleted transplantation in children. The TCRbeta library incorporated unique molecular identifiers. TCRdb recomputed calls from the PCR reads with MiXCR, one row per CDR3 protein. The sample has about 980,000 distinct CDR3 sequences, less than 30% seen once. This specimen was PBMCs, mostly from graft donor cells, taken 360 days after TCRalphabeta/CD19-depleted stem cell transplant. The receptors stem from a boy under three years old who had a stem cell transplant for SCID, so the T cells may come from the graft donor.

This clonotype appeared a few times. J is TRBJ1-1 and V is TRBV6-1; 7 bases fit TRBD1. The germline gives CDR1 MNHNS, CDR2 SASEGT. The CDR3 spans 13 residues. Germline trimming cut 6 bases from V and 0 bases from J; bases unmatched to any gene: 1. CDR3 DNA sequence: TGTGCCAGCAGAACAGGGGTGAACACTGAAGCTTTCTTT. Its translation is CASRTGVNTEAFF.

This clonotype came up a few times. The chain combines TRBV7-3 with TRBJ2-1; 8 bases line up with TRBD2. Germline values: CDR1 SGHTA, CDR2 FQGTGA. V was clipped by 5 bases and J by 10 bases; unmatched bases: 4. This CDR3 comprises 12 residues. The CDR3 loop is CASSPGGREQFF. Here the CDR3 DNA reads TGTGCCAGCAGCCCGGGGGGGAGGGAGCAGTTCTTC.

The gene calls are TRBV28 and TRBJ2-7; 8 nucleotides match TRBD1. This CDR3 has 14 residues. The V gene's germline CDR1 is MDHEN and CDR2 SYDVKM. The trim removed 3 bases at V and 3 bases at J, leaving 4 bases unmatched. This CDR3 reads CASSFGQGNYEQYF. The DNA of the CDR3 is TGTGCCAGCAGTTTCGGACAGGGAAACTACGAGCAGTACTTC.

CDR3 DNA: TGCGCCAGCAGCCCGAGATCACCTATCGACAGGGGTGGGATAAAGTTCTTC. It specifies CASSPRSPIDRGGIKFF. This chain links TRBV4-1 with TRBJ2-1, with TRBD1 matching over 8 bases. J gave up 14 bases and V 4 bases, and 22 bases lay outside the gene matches. The CDR3 loop spans 17 amino acids. CDR1 is MGHRA and CDR2 is YSYEKL in the germline V gene.

V usage is TRBV10-3 and J usage is TRBJ2-1; D may be TRBD2 (6 bases). V gave up 7 bases and J gave up 4 bases, with 14 bases separating them. The CDR3 extends over 14 amino acids. In germline, CDR1 is ENHRY, CDR2 SYGVKD. CDR3 sequence: CAITMGGRYNEQFF. The CDR3, as DNA: TGTGCCATCACCATGGGGGGACGGTACAATGAGCAGTTCTTC.

This clonotype has a handful of counts. The V call is TRBV27, the J call TRBJ2-7; D might be TRBD1 (6 bases). Germline V gene lookup returns CDR1 MNHEY and CDR2 SMNVEV (reference sequence). The CDR3 has 13 residues. With 5 bases removed from V and 3 bases from J, the gap between germline ends came to 11 bases. CDR3 region: CASSGQFGYEQYF. CDR3 DNA sequence: TGTGCCAGCAGTGGACAGTTTGGCTACGAGCAGTACTTC.

This clonotype has a handful of counts. This rearrangement joins TRBV12-3 or TRBV12-4 to TRBJ2-1; D uncertain. Trimming took off 6 bases at V and 5 bases at J, with 14 bases between the two ends. The CDR3 length is 14 residues. CDR3 residues: CASSSSGFHNEQFF. The CDR3 nucleotides read TGTGCCAGCAGCTCCTCCGGGTTCCACAATGAGCAGTTCTTC.

This clonotype was detected a few times. The rearrangement joins TRBV2 to TRBJ2-1, with D maybe TRBD2 (5 bases). Per the germline V gene, CDR1 is SNHLY and CDR2 is FYNNEI. Trimming stripped 3 bases from V and 3 bases from J, with 12 bases between. The CDR3 spans 15 residues. The CDR3, as DNA: TGTGCCAGCAGTGAGGAGCGGACGCACTACAATGAGCAGTTCTTC. Amino acid sequence: CASSEERTHYNEQFF.

This clonotype turned up a few times. In DNA, the CDR3 is TGTGCCAGCAGTGCGCAGGGAGGGACCGGGGAGCTGTTTTTT. Amino acids: CASSAQGGTGELFF. The V gene is TRBV2, the J gene TRBJ2-2, with 7 nucleotides matching TRBD2. The CDR3 contains 14 residues. The V gene's germline CDR1 is SNHLY and CDR2 FYNNEI. V shed 4 bases, J shed 5 bases, and the junction held 4 bases outside the gene matches.